The rows below give T cell receptor beta chains drawn from one sample of a study of radiotherapy plus CTLA-4 blockade in lung cancer. The data were produced by immunoSEQ multiplex PCR, yet TCRdb's version contains in-frame clones alone and is incomplete. This sample carries around 85,000 clones, roughly 86% of them seen once, and the ten largest clones take 2% to 2.5%. The sequenced sample was peripheral blood, obtained from a patient treated with radiotherapy plus ipilimumab. All receptors derive from a human donor with non-small cell lung cancer who had a partial response to radiotherapy plus ipilimumab. Each CDR3 is given without its conserved first and last residue.

ASSLQGPINNEQF	TRBV14	TRBJ2-1
ASSLSPGNEQF	TRBV7-7	TRBJ2-1
ASSFPPDVADMNTGELF	TRBV5-1	TRBJ2-2
SVRQGSADTQY	TRBV29-1	TRBJ2-3
ASRRQGVEETQY	TRBV6-6	TRBJ2-5
ASSLSGRAHDTQY	TRBV5-6	TRBJ2-3
ASSRTLEETQY	TRBV4-2	TRBJ2-5
ASSYEDRVETQY	TRBV7-6	TRBJ2-5
ASSLQGSYGYT	TRBV7-8	TRBJ1-2
ASSPPIEDEQF	TRBV6-6	TRBJ2-1
SVESSGRVSYNEQF	TRBV29-1	TRBJ2-1
ASSWLGDGYT	TRBV5-4	TRBJ1-2
ASSSGTGNTGELF	TRBV5-1	TRBJ2-2
ASARGTRETQY	TRBV5-1	TRBJ2-5
ASRGQGDTEAF	TRBV2	TRBJ1-1
ASSSTGHSNQPQH	TRBV27	TRBJ1-5
ASRIDRVTGYT	TRBV5-1	TRBJ1-2
ASSPKSTGSSYNEQF	TRBV5-4	TRBJ2-1
ASREQGSGGYT	TRBV2	TRBJ1-2
ASSQTGAFPYEQY	TRBV4-1	TRBJ2-7
ASSYSGTGGGYT	TRBV6-5	TRBJ1-2
ASSDAGTGVLRPQH	TRBV25-1	TRBJ1-5
ASSIDGLGTQY	TRBV11-3	TRBJ2-3
ASSLNTVTGELF	TRBV28	TRBJ2-2
ASSLYWGQINQPQH	TRBV27	TRBJ1-5
ASSESPGEGYT	TRBV6-1	TRBJ1-2
ASSPLDTDQPQH	TRBV27	TRBJ1-5
ARSLPTTLNTIY	TRBV5-3	TRBJ1-3
ASSLSRTLPETQY	TRBV7-7	TRBJ2-5
ASSFSSGRRTYNEQF	TRBV28	TRBJ2-1
ASSQGARTGSGYT	TRBV4-3	TRBJ1-2
ASRPRLPSNEQF	TRBV7-2	TRBJ2-1
ASSFSGRGIGEQF	TRBV7-8	TRBJ2-1
ASSIGTELYEQY	TRBV7-2	TRBJ2-7
ASSLDRGRVEQY	TRBV5-1	TRBJ2-7
ASSEDRNSGNTIY	TRBV2	TRBJ1-3
ASSSGTVPYYGYT	TRBV27	TRBJ1-2
ASSELLPGQGNGYT	TRBV28	TRBJ1-2
SVEGTDYWDTQY	TRBV29-1	TRBJ2-3
ASSLGLFEGTVGEKLF	TRBV13	TRBJ1-4